This TCR beta chain was sequenced during a study of blood T cells in healthy people across ages. Study outcomes and limitations: Shifts in expanded clonotypes may have been confounded by donor CMV status, which was unknown.

For every donor, a draw yielded approximately 9.8 milliliters of peripheral blood. For the second PCR, which ran for about 7 to 12 cycles, a sample-barcoded 5' primer and a J-beta primer mix were used. TCRdb passed the 5' RACE reads through MiXCR, listing each CDR3 protein once. Among 850,000 to 950,000 distinct CDR3 sequences listed, roughly 26% were seen once. Trimming removed 7 bases from V and 4 bases from J, with 15 bases in between. The CDR3 runs 14 residues. Germline CDR1 is MNHNS and CDR2 is SASEGT. This clonotype appeared many times. Antigen specificity is unknown. The rearrangement links TRBV6-1 to TRBJ2-3; tentatively, D is TRBD1 (6 bases). This receptor was obtained from a woman aged 80 or older in good health. Sequenced material: blood. This chain's CDR3 is CASIQGMSSDTQYF. CDR3 DNA: TGTGCCAGCATACAGGGAATGAGCTCAGATACGCAGTATTTT.